The entry that follows covers one T cell receptor (beta chain) sequence. Its antigen is undetermined. This sample stems from a study of response to subunit inactivated influenza vaccine. Study outcomes and limitations: A suggestion made by the authors is that each seasonal influenza vaccination recruits few new T cells.

Trimming shortened V by 3 bases and J by 0 bases, and 5 bases separated the two germline ends. CDR1 is KGHDR, CDR2 SFDVKD, per germline. The CDR3 totals 13 residues. A single record per CDR3 protein comes from TCRdb applying MiXCR to the RT-PCR reads. The sample has 750,000 to 850,000 distinct CDR3 sequences; around a sixth are singletons. The TCR sequence derives from a man between 45 and 60 years old who received an inactivated influenza vaccine. Sequencing was performed on PBMCs from blood, taken more than 4 days after vaccination. This rearrangement joins TRBV24-1 to TRBJ2-7; D unclear. CDR3 loop: CATSDRSSYEQYF. CDR3 coding DNA: TGTGCCACCAGTGATAGAAGCTCCTACGAGCAGTACTTC.